A selection of T cell receptor beta chains follows, all from one sample in a study of shared clonotypes between healthy human individuals. TCRdb keeps only in-frame clones here, not all; method: immunoSEQ multiplex PCR. The sample has millions of clones; 90% to 95% are singletons. Source material: naive CD4+ T cells sorted from blood. The origin of the receptors is a young man in good health. Both conserved end residues are part of each CDR3. Fields, in order: J gene, D gene, V gene, CDR3 protein. D genes are given only for firm matches.

TRBJ2-7 TRBD1 TRBV6-1 CASIRTGSEQYF
TRBJ2-7 TRBD1 TRBV4-1 CASSQVGQGAREQYF
TRBJ2-3 NA TRBV7-9 CASSFWLDTDTQYF
TRBJ2-7 NA TRBV12-5 CATTRSGASSYEQYF
TRBJ1-6 NA TRBV28 CASSLRSYNSPLHF
TRBJ2-7 NA TRBV7-8 CASSLAQVTYEQYF
TRBJ1-1 TRBD1 TRBV10-3 CAIGTGDPEAFF
TRBJ2-3 TRBD2 TRBV5-1 CASAPREGRADTQYF
TRBJ2-2 TRBD2 TRBV10-3 CAISEGFGLVNTGELFF
TRBJ1-3 NA TRBV28 CASSLSPGPPRNTIYF
TRBJ1-6 NA TRBV5-8 CASSLDPGDYSPLHF
TRBJ1-4 NA TRBV6-1 CASSEALRGRLFATNEKLFF
TRBJ1-3 NA TRBV6-5 CASSYSPGNTIYF
TRBJ2-5 NA TRBV11-2 CASSFGVAETQYF
TRBJ2-2 NA TRBV6-1 CASSEVGRELFF
TRBJ1-1 NA TRBV18 CASSPPEGAGAFF
TRBJ2-5 NA TRBV6-6 CASSYSTGDRETQYF
TRBJ1-2 NA TRBV6-1 CASSTEPGGGQGYTF
TRBJ2-7 TRBD1 TRBV15 CATSPRTGSYEQYF
TRBJ1-6 TRBD1 TRBV30 CACGGQGYDNSPLHF
TRBJ2-1 TRBD2 TRBV27 CASSTNIKGLAGAPRVDEQFF
TRBJ2-1 TRBD2 TRBV12-5 CARGPRLAGDNEQFF
TRBJ1-4 NA TRBV5-6 CASSLTVNEKLFF
TRBJ2-1 NA TRBV7-9 CASSFGIAEYNEQFF
TRBJ1-2 TRBD1 TRBV18 CASSPDRGYGYTF
TRBJ2-7 NA TRBV19 CASSPDERTYEQYF
TRBJ1-5 NA TRBV28 CASSFQQGTGNQPQHF
TRBJ2-2 TRBD2 TRBV7-7 CASSRASGGSGELFF
TRBJ1-5 NA TRBV5-1 CASSASGTVNQPQHF
TRBJ1-5 NA TRBV10-3 CAISESGGNQPQHF
TRBJ2-1 TRBD1 TRBV29-1 CSVEASSGTGYEQFF
TRBJ1-1 NA TRBV5-1 CASHPVGGTEAFF
TRBJ2-1 NA TRBV10-3 CAISETLLQGTAIAEQFF
TRBJ2-3 NA TRBV5-1 CASSLDADTQYF
TRBJ1-3 TRBD1 TRBV30 CASGQGNSGNTIYF
TRBJ2-7 TRBD1 TRBV7-2 CASSGRQGRSGEQYF
TRBJ1-2 TRBD1 TRBV5-4 CASSFIGTDYGYTF
TRBJ2-3 TRBD2 TRBV2 CASSASGFLSSTDTQYF
TRBJ2-7 NA TRBV28 CASSRQNSNSYEQYF
TRBJ1-3 NA TRBV18 CASSESVGTGNTIYF
TRBJ2-5 NA TRBV5-4 CASSLGGAGGIPRETQYF